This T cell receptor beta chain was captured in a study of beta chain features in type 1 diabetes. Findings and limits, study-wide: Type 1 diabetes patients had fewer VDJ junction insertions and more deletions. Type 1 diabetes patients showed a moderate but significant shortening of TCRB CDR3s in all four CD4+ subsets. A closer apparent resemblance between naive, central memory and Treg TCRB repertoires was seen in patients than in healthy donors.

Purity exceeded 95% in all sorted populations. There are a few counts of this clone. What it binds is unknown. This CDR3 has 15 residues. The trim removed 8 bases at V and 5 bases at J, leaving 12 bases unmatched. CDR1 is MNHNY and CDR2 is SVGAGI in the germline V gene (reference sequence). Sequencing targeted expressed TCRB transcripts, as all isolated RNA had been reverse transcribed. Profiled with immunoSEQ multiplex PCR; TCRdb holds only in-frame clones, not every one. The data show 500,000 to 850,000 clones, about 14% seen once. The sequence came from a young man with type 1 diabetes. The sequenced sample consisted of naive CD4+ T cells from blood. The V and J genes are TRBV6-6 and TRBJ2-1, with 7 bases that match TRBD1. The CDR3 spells CASSRGQTGDNEQFF. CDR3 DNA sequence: TGTGCCAGCTCCAGGGGCCAAACAGGGGACAATGAGCAGTTCTTC.